Included here is one TCR beta chain sequence, with context. PCR was performed using 60 Vbeta and 13 Jbeta primers. Some clones are missing from TCRdb's copy, which holds only in-frame ones; the method was immunoSEQ multiplex PCR. This sample has 150,000 to 200,000 clones; roughly 84% occur once, and the top ten carry 0.25% to 0.3%. The sample belongs to a study of cytomegalovirus exposure and HLA in healthy donors. What was sequenced was PBMCs. The sequence came from a boy younger than 18 in good health and CMV-seronegative.

The CDR3 DNA sequence: TGTGCCAGCAGCTTGAGGTCAGGTGAAGCCTATGGCTACACCTTC. Amino acids: CASSLRSGEAYGYTF. The chain uses TRBV5-6 and TRBJ1-2; D is unresolved. Trimming shortened V by 1 base and J by 4 bases, and 14 bases separated the two germline ends. Germline loops: CDR1 SGHDT, CDR2 YYEEEE. CDR3 size: 15 residues.